The present entry profiles one T cell receptor beta chain with its context. No antigen is known for it. These data come from a study of metastatic and nonmetastatic thyroid tumors. Looking at the study overall: Repertoires were compared across blood and tumor or nodule tissue from malignant and benign thyroid patients. General study findings and limits: It was reportedly found that TCR beta diversity was significantly higher in malignant thyroid tumors than in benign nodules, a difference seen in both blood and tumor samples.

As processed by the authors: What underpinned the distant-metastasis classifier for papillary thyroid cancer was the set of CDR3 differences across clinicopathological groups. TCRdb reprocessed the PCR reads using MiXCR. TCRdb's processing, not the authors' own work, is the source of the V and J calls. The repertoire holds over 14,000 clones, with roughly 23% as singletons. The CDR3 loop spans 14 amino acids. V lost 3 bases and J 1 base, leaving 9 bases between the germline ends. No patient had received any treatment before thyroid surgery. The chain links TRBV12-3 or TRBV12-4 to TRBJ1-1; the D is unclear. Material for sequencing was tumor tissue. This receptor was obtained from a female donor with papillary thyroid cancer or a benign thyroid nodule (not recorded which). Some clones in this sample may be carry-over from other donors' samples. Here the CDR3 reads CASSLYIPNTEAFF. For the CDR3, the DNA is TGTGCCAGCAGTTTGTATATCCCGAACACTGAAGCTTTCTTT.